This T cell receptor beta chain was retrieved from a study of blood T cells in healthy people across ages (dated by TCRdb to about 2015). About the full investigation: In model experiments, roughly one uniquely barcoded TCR beta cDNA molecule per two T cells was captured by template switching. Using deep sequencing normalized with unique cDNA molecular identifiers, the study measured how TCR beta repertoire diversity changes with age. Donors were grouped into four age groups: young (average 16 years), middle-aged (under 40), aged (62) and long-lived (about 89). To avoid experimental bias, donors of different ages were distributed randomly across sequencing lanes. Using the same blood draw, the study looked at two additional independent replicas of 1 million unique cDNA reads for two donors, one aged 18 to 29 and the other aged 80 or older. Broad study findings and their caveats: There was a strong correlation between observed TCR beta diversity and the percentage of naive T cells measured by flow cytometry. Conclusive comparison of naive and antigen-experienced compartments was prevented by the profiling of bulk unsorted PBMCs. As age increased, observed TCR beta diversity per million T cells dropped in a roughly linear way, and a significant reduction was already evident by age 40. Compared with the aged group, more naive CD4+ T cells, fewer expanded clones and increased TCR diversity were shown by the long-lived group, suggesting age selection. Estimates of total diversity based on one million sequenced T cells were regarded as lower bounds and as underestimates. Donor CMV infection status was unknown, potentially confounding age-related changes in expanded clonotypes.

Libraries were constructed by 5' RACE. A second roughly 6 to 12 cycle PCR used a sample-barcoded 5' primer and a J-beta primer mix. Each TCR beta cDNA molecule received a unique molecular identifier from a template-switch 5' adaptor carrying 12 random nucleotides. At least 2.5 million CDR3-containing paired-end reads were obtained from each sample. First-strand cDNA synthesis was performed from all RNA using the Mint cDNA synthesis kit, with priming by a TRBC-specific oligonucleotide. All cDNA was treated with uracil-DNA glycosylase and then went through a first 18-cycle PCR with the universal primers M1SS and BC2_uni_R. Per the source publication's procedure: For normalization, 1 million high-quality reads, each with a distinct molecular identifier, were randomly selected from each sample. Instead of being binned into consensus sequences, reads with shared molecular identifiers were discarded. MiTCR, set to a Q25 quality threshold and the strictest error-elimination algorithm, was used for CDR3 identification, clonotype clustering and error correction. A nonparametric unseen species model using Euler transformation provided a lower-bound estimate of total TCR beta diversity. TCRdb applied fastp at Q25 and MiXCR to the public reads, then kept only in-frame beta chains. Entries that share a CDR3 protein sequence are merged under the most common genes and DNA. TCRdb's processing, not the authors', yielded these V and J calls. Here the sample has 1.8 million or so distinct CDR3 sequences; about two fifths occur a single time. Jointly, the top ten make up roughly 23% of the sample.

As to this clonotype: Its antigen specificity is not known. There are no base qualities to consult, and no much larger clone falls within one base.

The donors were some 39 Caucasian individuals from Russia, aged 6 to 90 years, who were systemically healthy. Approximately 9.3 milliliters of peripheral blood were drawn from each donor into EDTA-treated Vacutainer tubes. Ficoll-Paque density-gradient centrifugation was used to isolate PBMCs, with at least 6.5 million per sample. Total RNA, at least 5 micrograms per sample, was extracted from PBMCs with Trizol reagent. For every donor, flow cytometry on a PBMC aliquot measured the percentage of naive CD45RAhigh/CD27high T cells. The CDR1 and CDR2 encoded by the germline V gene are SGHRS and YFSETQ. At the junction V is shortened by 4 bases and J by 0 bases; bases outside the gene matches: 13. The CDR3 numbers 19 residues from cysteine through phenylalanine. CDR3 DNA only is kept here, 57 bases in frame from base 1.

Sequencing was done on a sample of blood. The chain is made from TRBV5-1 and TRBJ2-1, with 10 central nucleotides matching TRBD2. The clonotype originates from a human donor in good health. The DNA reads as follows: TGCGCCAGCAGCCCTGCAGGGACTAGCGTTAAGAGCTCCTACAATGAGCAGTTCTTC. This translates into CASSPAGTSVKSSYNEQFF.